This T cell receptor (beta chain) derives from a study of blood T cells in healthy people across ages. Every sample had a minimum of 6.5 million PBMCs isolated. A second PCR, run for roughly 6 to 11 cycles, used a sample-barcoded 5' primer plus a J-beta primer mix. TCRdb reanalysed the 5' RACE reads using MiXCR and keeps one entry per CDR3 protein. This table holds around 1.5 million distinct CDR3 sequences, roughly 32% found once. CDR3 length: 18 amino acids. The material sequenced was blood. The chain uses TRBV21-1 and TRBJ1-5; the table gives TRBD1 as D, unverified against the DNA. TRBV21-1 represents a pseudogene. The TCR comes from a woman aged 25 to 39 in good health. CDR3 region: CARHQKGGANNSNQPQHF. CDR3 nucleotide sequence: TGTGCCAGACACCAGAAGGGGGGGGCGAATAATAGCAATCAGCCCCAGCATTTT.